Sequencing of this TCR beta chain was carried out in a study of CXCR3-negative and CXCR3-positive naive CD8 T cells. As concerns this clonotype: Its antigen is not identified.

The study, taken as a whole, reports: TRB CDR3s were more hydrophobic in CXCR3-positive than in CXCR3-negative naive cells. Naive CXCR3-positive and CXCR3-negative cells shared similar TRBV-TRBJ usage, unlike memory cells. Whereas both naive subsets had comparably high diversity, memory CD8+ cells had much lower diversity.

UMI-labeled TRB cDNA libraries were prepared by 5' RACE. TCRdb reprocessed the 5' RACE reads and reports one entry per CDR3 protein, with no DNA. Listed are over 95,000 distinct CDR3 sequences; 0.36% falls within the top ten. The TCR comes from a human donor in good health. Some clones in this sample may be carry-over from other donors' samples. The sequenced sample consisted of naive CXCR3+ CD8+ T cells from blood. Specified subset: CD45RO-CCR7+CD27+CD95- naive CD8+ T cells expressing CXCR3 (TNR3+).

The CDR3: CASSLRLAGGPPEQFF. The chain links TRBV14 to TRBJ2-1; TCRdb indicates TRBD2, and absent DNA this call remains unverified. CDR1 is SGHDN, CDR2 FVKESK, per germline. CDR3 length: 16 residues. Looking up the rest from reference TRBV14 and TRBJ2-1 gives the full variable domain: EAGVTQFPSHSVIEKGQTVTLRCDPISGHDNLYWYRRVMGKEIKFLLHFVKESKQDESGMPNNRFLAERTGGTYSTLKVQPAELEDSGVYFCASSLRLAGGPPEQFFGPGTRLTVL.